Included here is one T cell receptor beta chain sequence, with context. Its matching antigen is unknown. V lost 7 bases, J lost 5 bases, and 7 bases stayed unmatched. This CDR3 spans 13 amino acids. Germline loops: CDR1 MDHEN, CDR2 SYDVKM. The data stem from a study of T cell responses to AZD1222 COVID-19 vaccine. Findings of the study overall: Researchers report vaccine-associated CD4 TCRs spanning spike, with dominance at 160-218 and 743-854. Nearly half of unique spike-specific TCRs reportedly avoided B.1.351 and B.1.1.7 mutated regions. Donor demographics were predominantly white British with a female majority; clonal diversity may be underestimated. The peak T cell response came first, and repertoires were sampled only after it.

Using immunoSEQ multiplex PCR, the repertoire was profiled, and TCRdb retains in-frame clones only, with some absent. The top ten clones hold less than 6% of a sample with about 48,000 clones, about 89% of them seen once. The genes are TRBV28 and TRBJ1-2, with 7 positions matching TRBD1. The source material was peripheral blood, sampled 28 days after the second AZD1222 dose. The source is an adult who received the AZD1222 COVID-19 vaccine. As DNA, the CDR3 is TGTGCCAGCATGGAGGCGACAGGGTATGGCTACACCTTC. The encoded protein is CASMEATGYGYTF.